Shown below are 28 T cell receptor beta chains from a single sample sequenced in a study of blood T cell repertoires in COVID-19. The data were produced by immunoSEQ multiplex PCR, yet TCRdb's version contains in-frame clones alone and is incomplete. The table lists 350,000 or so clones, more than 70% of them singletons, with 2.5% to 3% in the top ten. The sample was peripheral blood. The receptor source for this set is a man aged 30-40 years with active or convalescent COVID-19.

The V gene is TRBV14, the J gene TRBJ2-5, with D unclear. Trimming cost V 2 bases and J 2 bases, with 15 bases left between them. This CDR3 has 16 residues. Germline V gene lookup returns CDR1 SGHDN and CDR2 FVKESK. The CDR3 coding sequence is TGTGCCAGCAGCCAACGGTCGTATTCCCCTCAAGAGACCCAGTACTTC. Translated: CASSQRSYSPQETQYF.

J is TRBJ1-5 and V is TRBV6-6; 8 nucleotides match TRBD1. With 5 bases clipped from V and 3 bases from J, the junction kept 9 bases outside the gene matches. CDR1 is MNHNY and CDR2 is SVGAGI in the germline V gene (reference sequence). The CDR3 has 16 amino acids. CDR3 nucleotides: TGTGCCAGCAGTCCCCGAGACAGGGGATCCAATCAGCCCCAGCATTTT. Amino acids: CASSPRDRGSNQPQHF.

CDR3 sequence: CASSPGDRENSEQYF. CDR3 DNA sequence: TGTGCCAGCAGCCCCGGGGACAGGGAAAACTCCGAGCAGTACTTC. V is TRBV7-9 and J is TRBJ2-7; 9 positions agree with TRBD1. This CDR3 comprises 15 residues. The junction had 11 bases not matched to a gene; V was cut back by 5 bases and J by 6 bases. Per the germline V gene, CDR1 is SEHNR and CDR2 is FQNEAQ (reference sequence).

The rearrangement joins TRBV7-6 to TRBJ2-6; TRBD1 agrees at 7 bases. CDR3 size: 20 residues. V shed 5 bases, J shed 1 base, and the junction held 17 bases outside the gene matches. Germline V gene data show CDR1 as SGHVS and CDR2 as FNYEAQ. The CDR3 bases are TGTGCCAGCAGCGGCCAGCATACAGGGGTAACCCAGTCTGGGGCCAACGTCCTGACTTTC. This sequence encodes CASSGQHTGVTQSGANVLTF.

CDR3 sequence reads: CASTNYRGIDYGYTF. The DNA for the CDR3 is TGTGCCAGTACGAATTACAGGGGTATCGACTATGGCTACACCTTC. The chain uses TRBV5-4 and TRBJ1-2; 7 nucleotides align to TRBD1. Trimming cost V 8 bases and J 3 bases; bases outside gene matches: 13. Germline V gene lookup returns CDR1 SGHNT and CDR2 YYREEE (reference sequence). This CDR3 comprises 15 residues.

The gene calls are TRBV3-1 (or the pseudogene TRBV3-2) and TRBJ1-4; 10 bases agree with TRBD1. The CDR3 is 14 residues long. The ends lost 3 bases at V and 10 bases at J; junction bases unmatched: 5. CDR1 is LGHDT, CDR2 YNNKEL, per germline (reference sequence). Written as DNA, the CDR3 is TGTGCCAGCAGCCATCGGGACAGGGGAGGAAAACTGTTTTTT. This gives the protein CASSHRDRGGKLFF.

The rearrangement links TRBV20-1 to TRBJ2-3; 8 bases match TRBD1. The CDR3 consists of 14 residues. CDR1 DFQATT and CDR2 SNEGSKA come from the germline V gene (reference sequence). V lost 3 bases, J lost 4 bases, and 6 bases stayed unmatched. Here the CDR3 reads CSASAGTGADTQYF. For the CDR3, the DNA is TGCAGTGCTAGTGCCGGGACAGGAGCAGATACGCAGTATTTT.

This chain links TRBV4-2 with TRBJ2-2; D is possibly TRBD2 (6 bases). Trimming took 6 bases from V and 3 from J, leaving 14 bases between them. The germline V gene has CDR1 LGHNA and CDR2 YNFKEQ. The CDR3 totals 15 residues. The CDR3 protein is CASRASGGYTGELFF. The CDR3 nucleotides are TGTGCCAGCAGGGCCAGTGGAGGGTACACCGGGGAGCTGTTTTTT.

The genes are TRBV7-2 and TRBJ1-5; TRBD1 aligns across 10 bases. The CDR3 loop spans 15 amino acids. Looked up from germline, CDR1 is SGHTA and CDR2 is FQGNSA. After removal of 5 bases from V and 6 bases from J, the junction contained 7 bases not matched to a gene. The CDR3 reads CASSAGGQGFQPQHF. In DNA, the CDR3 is TGTGCCAGCAGCGCAGGGGGACAGGGGTTTCAGCCCCAGCATTTT.

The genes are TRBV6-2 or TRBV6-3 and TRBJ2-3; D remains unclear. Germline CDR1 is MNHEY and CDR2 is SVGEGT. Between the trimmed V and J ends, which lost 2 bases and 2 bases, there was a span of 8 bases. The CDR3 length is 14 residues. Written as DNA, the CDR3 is TGTGCCAGCAGTTACGCTGAGCCCACAGATACGCAGTATTTT. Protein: CASSYAEPTDTQYF.

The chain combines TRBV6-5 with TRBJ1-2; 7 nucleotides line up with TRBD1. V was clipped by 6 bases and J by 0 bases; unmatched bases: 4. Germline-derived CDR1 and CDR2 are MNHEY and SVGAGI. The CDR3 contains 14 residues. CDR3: CASSTGTANYGYTF. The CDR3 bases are TGTGCCAGCAGCACCGGGACAGCTAACTATGGCTACACCTTC.

CDR3 amino acids: CASSRDSDGPQHF. DNA of the CDR3: TGTGCCAGCTCCAGAGACAGCGATGGGCCCCAGCATTTT. The chain recombines TRBV18 with TRBJ1-5, with D possibly being TRBD1 (5 bases). The length of the CDR3 is 13 residues. Germline CDR1 reads KGHSH; CDR2 reads LQKENI. Trimming stripped 6 bases from V and 9 bases from J, with 15 bases between.

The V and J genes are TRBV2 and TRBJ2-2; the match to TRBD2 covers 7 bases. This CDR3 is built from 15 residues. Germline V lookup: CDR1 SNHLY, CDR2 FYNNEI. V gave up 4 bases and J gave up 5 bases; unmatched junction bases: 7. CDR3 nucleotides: TGTGCCAGCAGTGCCGGCGGGGGAGGAACCGGGGAGCTGTTTTTT. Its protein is CASSAGGGGTGELFF.

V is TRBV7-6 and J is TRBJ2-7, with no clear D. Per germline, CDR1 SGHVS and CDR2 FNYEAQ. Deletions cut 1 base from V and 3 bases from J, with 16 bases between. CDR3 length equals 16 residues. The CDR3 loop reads CASSLGASPTFYEQYF. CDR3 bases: TGTGCCAGCAGCTTAGGAGCGAGCCCAACTTTCTACGAGCAGTACTTC.

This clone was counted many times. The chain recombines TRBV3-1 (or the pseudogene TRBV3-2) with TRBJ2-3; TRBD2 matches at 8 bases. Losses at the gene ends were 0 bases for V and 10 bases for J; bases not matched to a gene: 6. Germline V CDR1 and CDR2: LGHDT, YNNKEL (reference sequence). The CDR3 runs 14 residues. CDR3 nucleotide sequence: TGTGCCAGCAGCCAAGACGGCACTAGCGGTCCGCAGTATTTT. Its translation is CASSQDGTSGPQYF.

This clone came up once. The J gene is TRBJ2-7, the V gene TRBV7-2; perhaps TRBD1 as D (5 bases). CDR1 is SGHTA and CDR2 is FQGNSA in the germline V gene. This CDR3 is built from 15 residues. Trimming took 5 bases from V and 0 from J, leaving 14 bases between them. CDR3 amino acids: CASSPGRISSYEQYF. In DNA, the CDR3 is TGTGCCAGCAGCCCAGGGCGGATCTCCTCCTACGAGCAGTACTTC.

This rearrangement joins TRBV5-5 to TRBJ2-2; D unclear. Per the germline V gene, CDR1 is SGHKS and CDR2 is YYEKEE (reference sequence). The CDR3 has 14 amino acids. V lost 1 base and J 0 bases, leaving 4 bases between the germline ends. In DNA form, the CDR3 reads TGTGCCAGCAGCTTGCCCACGAACACCGGGGAGCTGTTTTTT. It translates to CASSLPTNTGELFF.

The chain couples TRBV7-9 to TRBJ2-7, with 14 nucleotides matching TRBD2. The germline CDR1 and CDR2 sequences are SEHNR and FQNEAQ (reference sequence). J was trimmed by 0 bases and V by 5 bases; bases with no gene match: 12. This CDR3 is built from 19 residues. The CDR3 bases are TGTGCCAGCAGCCTCTATAGGTTCGGGACTAGCGGGAGCTCCTACGAGCAGTACTTC. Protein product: CASSLYRFGTSGSSYEQYF.

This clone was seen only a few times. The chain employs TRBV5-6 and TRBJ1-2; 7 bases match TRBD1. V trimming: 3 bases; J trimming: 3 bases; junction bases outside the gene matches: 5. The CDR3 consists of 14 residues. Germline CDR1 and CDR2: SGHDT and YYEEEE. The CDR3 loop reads CASSSVGQYYGYTF. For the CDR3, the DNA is TGTGCCAGCAGCTCTGTGGGACAGTACTATGGCTACACCTTC.

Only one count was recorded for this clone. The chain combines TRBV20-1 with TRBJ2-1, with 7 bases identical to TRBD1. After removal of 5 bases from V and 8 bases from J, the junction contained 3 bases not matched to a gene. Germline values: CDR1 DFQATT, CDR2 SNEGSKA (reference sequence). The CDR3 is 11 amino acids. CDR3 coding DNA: TGCAGTGCTCGACAGGGCTATGAGCAGTTCTTC. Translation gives CSARQGYEQFF.

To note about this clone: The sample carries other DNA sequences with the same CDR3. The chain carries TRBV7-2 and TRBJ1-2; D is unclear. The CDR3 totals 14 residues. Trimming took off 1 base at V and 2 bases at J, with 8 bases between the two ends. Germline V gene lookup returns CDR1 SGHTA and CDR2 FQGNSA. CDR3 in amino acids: CASSLGGRNYGYTF. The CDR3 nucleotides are TGTGCCAGCAGCTTAGGCGGGAGGAACTATGGCTACACCTTC.

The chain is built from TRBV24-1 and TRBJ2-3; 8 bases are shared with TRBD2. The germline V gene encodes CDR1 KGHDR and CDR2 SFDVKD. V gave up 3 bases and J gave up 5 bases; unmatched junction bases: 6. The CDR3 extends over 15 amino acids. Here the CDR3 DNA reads TGTGCCACCAGTGATGCAGCGGGGGTGGTAGATACGCAGTATTTT. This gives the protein CATSDAAGVVDTQYF.

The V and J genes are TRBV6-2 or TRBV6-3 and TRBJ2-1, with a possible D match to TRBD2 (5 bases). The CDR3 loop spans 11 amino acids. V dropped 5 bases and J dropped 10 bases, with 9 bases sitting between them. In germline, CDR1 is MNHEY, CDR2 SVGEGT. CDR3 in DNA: TGTGCCAGCAGTCGGGGAAAAGAGCAGTTCTTC. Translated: CASSRGKEQFF.

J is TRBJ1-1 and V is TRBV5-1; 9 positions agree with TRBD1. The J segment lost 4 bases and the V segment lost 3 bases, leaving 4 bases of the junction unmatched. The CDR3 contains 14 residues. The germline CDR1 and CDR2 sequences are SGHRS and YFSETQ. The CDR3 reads CASSSQTGGTEAFF. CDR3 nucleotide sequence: TGCGCCAGCAGCTCCCAGACAGGGGGCACTGAAGCTTTCTTT.

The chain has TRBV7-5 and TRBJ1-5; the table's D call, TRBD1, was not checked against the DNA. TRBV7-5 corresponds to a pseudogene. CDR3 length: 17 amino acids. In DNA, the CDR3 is TGTGTCAGAAGCCCAGGGGTTGGAGGAGAGGTTTGTCAGCCCCAGCATTTT. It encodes CVRSPGVGGEVCQPQHF.

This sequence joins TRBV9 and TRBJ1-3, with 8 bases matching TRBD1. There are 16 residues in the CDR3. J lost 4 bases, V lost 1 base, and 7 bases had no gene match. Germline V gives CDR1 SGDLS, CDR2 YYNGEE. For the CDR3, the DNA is TGTGCCAGCAGCGTAACAGGGGGTTTCGGAGGAAACACCATATATTTT. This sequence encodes CASSVTGGFGGNTIYF. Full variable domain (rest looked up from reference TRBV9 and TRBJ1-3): DSGVTQTPKHLITATGQRVTLRCSPRSGDLSVYWYQQSLDQGLQFLIQYYNGEERAKGNILERFSAQQFPDLHSELNLSSLELGDSALYFCASSVTGGFGGNTIYFGEGSWLTVV.

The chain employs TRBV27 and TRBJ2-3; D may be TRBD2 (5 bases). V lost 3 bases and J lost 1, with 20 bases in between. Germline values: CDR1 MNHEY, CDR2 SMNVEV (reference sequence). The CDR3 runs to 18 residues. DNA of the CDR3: TGTGCCAGCAGTTTGAGCGAGGGAGCTCCCCAGGGCACAGATACGCAGTATTTT. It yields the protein CASSLSEGAPQGTDTQYF.

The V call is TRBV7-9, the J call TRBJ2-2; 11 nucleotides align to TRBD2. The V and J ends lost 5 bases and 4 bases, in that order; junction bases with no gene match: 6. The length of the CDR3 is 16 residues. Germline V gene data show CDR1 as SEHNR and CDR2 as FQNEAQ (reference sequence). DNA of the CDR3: TGTGCCAGCAGCCCTCCAACTAGCGGGGGCACCGGGGAGCTGTTTTTT. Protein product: CASSPPTSGGTGELFF.